This paragraph covers one T cell receptor (beta chain) sequence. No antigen is known for it. The assay was immunoSEQ multiplex PCR, and TCRdb's table has in-frame clones only and misses some. The sample includes around 70,000 clones, about 87% of them seen just once. These data come from a study of OX40 agonist ivuxolimab in advanced cancers. About the research overall: The study reported partial responses in three patients: one hepatocellular carcinoma, two cutaneous melanoma. Study-level results: Expanded clones were, on average, more numerous in CD8+ T cells than in CD4+. Circulating CD4+ and CD8+ T cells showed clonal expansion by week 6 at 0.1 to 3.0 mg/kg. Clonal expansion was among the lowest in partial responders at 0.1-3.0 mg/kg, especially CD8+.

The germline V gene has CDR1 MNHEY and CDR2 SVGAGI. There are 14 residues in the CDR3. With 6 bases clipped from V and 6 bases from J, the junction kept 7 bases outside the gene matches. This sequence was found in an adult with an advanced solid tumor such as melanoma, head and neck, liver or kidney cancer. The chain employs TRBV6-5 and TRBJ1-2; 10 nucleotides agree with TRBD1. Sequences were derived from CD4+ or CD8+ T cells sorted from blood, sampled in a trial of the OX40 agonist ivuxolimab. The DNA for the CDR3 is TGTGCCAGCAGACCCGGGACAGGGGTAAATGGCTACACCTTC. It is translated as CASRPGTGVNGYTF.